This is a list of T cell receptor beta chains from one sample in a study of shared clonotypes between healthy human individuals. Using immunoSEQ multiplex PCR, the repertoire was profiled, and TCRdb retains in-frame clones only, with some absent. The sample records around 350,000 clones, over 70% being singletons. The sample taken for sequencing was memory CD4+ T cells sorted from blood. The receptors originated from a man aged 30 to 39 in good health. CDR3s include the opening cysteine and the closing phenylalanine or tryptophan. The D gene is left open where the match is weak. Size is stated for part of the rows, as once, few or many counts, or as a class when the clone is expanded.

clone_size: once
j_call: TRBJ2-7
d_call: -
v_call: TRBV30
cdr3_nt: TGTGCCTGGAGTGTAGGTAAGGGCCGCGAGCAGTACTTC
cdr3_aa: CAWSVGKGREQYF

clone_size: few
j_call: TRBJ2-1
d_call: TRBD1
v_call: TRBV15
cdr3_nt: TGTGCCACCAGCAGAGCGGGACAGGGTAGCAATGAGCAGTTCTTC
cdr3_aa: CATSRAGQGSNEQFF

clone_size: -
j_call: TRBJ2-5
d_call: -
v_call: TRBV4-3
cdr3_nt: TGCGCCAGCAGCCATGACCGAGGGACCCAGTACTTC
cdr3_aa: CASSHDRGTQYF

clone_size: -
j_call: TRBJ2-5
d_call: TRBD2
v_call: TRBV5-5
cdr3_nt: TGTGCCAGCAGCCGACCCCGGCTAGCGGGAGTTTTGCAAGAGACCCAGTACTTC
cdr3_aa: CASSRPRLAGVLQETQYF

clone_size: -
j_call: TRBJ2-3
d_call: TRBD2
v_call: TRBV27
cdr3_nt: TGTGCCAGCAGTTGGGGACTAGACACAGATACGCAGTATTTT
cdr3_aa: CASSWGLDTDTQYF

clone_size: -
j_call: TRBJ2-1
d_call: -
v_call: TRBV5-1
cdr3_nt: TGCGCCAGCAGCTTGGACTTGTACAATGAGCAGTTCTTC
cdr3_aa: CASSLDLYNEQFF

clone_size: -
j_call: TRBJ2-7
d_call: -
v_call: TRBV10-2
cdr3_nt: TGCGCCAGCATCGAGACATCCAGGAGCTACGAGCAGTACTTC
cdr3_aa: CASIETSRSYEQYF

clone_size: -
j_call: TRBJ2-7
d_call: -
v_call: TRBV6-1
cdr3_nt: TGTGCCAGCAGTGTGGGGACAAGACCCTACGAGCAGTACTTC
cdr3_aa: CASSVGTRPYEQYF

clone_size: -
j_call: TRBJ2-5
d_call: -
v_call: TRBV6-6
cdr3_nt: TGTGCCAGCAGCCTCAGGGAGACCCAGTACTTC
cdr3_aa: CASSLRETQYF

clone_size: -
j_call: TRBJ2-7
d_call: -
v_call: TRBV6-5
cdr3_nt: TGTGCCAGCAGTTACTCGCATGTGGGGTACGAGCAGTACTTC
cdr3_aa: CASSYSHVGYEQYF

clone_size: -
j_call: TRBJ2-1
d_call: -
v_call: TRBV29-1
cdr3_nt: TGCAGCGTTGATAAGGTTCGGGGACCGTTCTTC
cdr3_aa: CSVDKVRGPFF

clone_size: -
j_call: TRBJ2-7
d_call: -
v_call: TRBV7-6
cdr3_nt: TGTGCCAGCAGCTCAAATGTGGGGGACTCCTACGAGCAGTACTTC
cdr3_aa: CASSSNVGDSYEQYF

clone_size: -
j_call: TRBJ2-4
d_call: TRBD1
v_call: TRBV15
cdr3_nt: TGTGCCACCAGCAGGGTTACAGGGGGCTATATTCAGTACTTC
cdr3_aa: CATSRVTGGYIQYF

clone_size: -
j_call: TRBJ2-2
d_call: -
v_call: TRBV5-1
cdr3_nt: TGCGCCAGCAGCTTAACCGGACAAAACACCGGGGAGCTGTTTTTT
cdr3_aa: CASSLTGQNTGELFF

clone_size: -
j_call: TRBJ2-1
d_call: TRBD2
v_call: TRBV7-9
cdr3_nt: TGTGCCAGCAGCTTAGCACTAGCGGGGGAATACAATGAGCAGTTCTTC
cdr3_aa: CASSLALAGEYNEQFF

clone_size: -
j_call: TRBJ2-3
d_call: TRBD2
v_call: TRBV5-1
cdr3_nt: TGCGCCAGCAGTCTGGACAGCGGGAGCGGCACAGATACGCAGTATTTT
cdr3_aa: CASSLDSGSGTDTQYF

clone_size: -
j_call: TRBJ2-1
d_call: -
v_call: TRBV5-1
cdr3_nt: TGCGCCAGCAGCCGTGGGGCGGGGAACAATGAGCAGTTCTTC
cdr3_aa: CASSRGAGNNEQFF

clone_size: -
j_call: TRBJ1-5
d_call: TRBD1
v_call: TRBV27
cdr3_nt: TGTGCCAGCAGTTTCAGGGGGCGGGATCCCCAGCATTTT
cdr3_aa: CASSFRGRDPQHF

clone_size: -
j_call: TRBJ2-3
d_call: TRBD2
v_call: TRBV11-1
cdr3_nt: TGTGCCAGCAGCAACGGGACTAGCGGAACCGGGAGGGCAGATACGCAGTATTTT
cdr3_aa: CASSNGTSGTGRADTQYF

clone_size: -
j_call: TRBJ2-6
d_call: -
v_call: TRBV15
cdr3_nt: TGTGCCACCAGCCGCGGGGACAGAAGCTCTGGGGCCAACGTCCTGACTTTC
cdr3_aa: CATSRGDRSSGANVLTF